This T cell receptor beta chain emerged from a study of cytomegalovirus exposure and HLA in healthy donors. The study, taken as a whole, reports: Reports credit the classifier with highly specific, highly sensitive diagnosis of cytomegalovirus status.

Details on this clone: Antigen unknown.

The assay was immunoSEQ multiplex PCR, and TCRdb's table has in-frame clones only and misses some. The repertoire consists of 95,000 to 150,000 clones, with roughly 90% occurring once and the leading ten covering approximately 2%. The CDR3 sequence is 12 residues long. CDR1 is SQVTM and CDR2 is ANQGSEA in the germline V gene. This sequence was found in a young woman in good health and CMV-seronegative. The chain combines TRBV29-1 with TRBJ1-2; unclear D gene. The source material was PBMCs. The DNA for the CDR3 is TGCAGTGTGATAGGAGGAAGCTATGGCTACACCTTC. Translation: CSVIGGSYGYTF.